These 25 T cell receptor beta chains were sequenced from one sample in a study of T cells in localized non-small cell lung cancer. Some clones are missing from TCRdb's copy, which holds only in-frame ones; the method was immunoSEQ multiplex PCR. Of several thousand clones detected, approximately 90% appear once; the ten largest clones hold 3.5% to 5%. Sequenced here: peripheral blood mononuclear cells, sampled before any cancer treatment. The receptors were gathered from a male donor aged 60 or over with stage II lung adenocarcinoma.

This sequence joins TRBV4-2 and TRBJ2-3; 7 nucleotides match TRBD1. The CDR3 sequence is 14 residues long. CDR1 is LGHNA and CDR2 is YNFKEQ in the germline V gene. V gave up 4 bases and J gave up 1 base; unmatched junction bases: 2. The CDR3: CASSPGTGTDTQYF. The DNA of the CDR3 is TGTGCCAGCAGCCCTGGGACAGGCACAGATACGCAGTATTTT.

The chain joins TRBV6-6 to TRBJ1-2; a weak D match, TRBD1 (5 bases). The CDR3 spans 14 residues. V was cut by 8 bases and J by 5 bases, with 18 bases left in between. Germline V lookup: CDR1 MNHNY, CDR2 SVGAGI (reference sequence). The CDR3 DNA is TGTGCCAGCTACCGCCCGGGACTAGGGTATGGCTACACCTTC. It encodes CASYRPGLGYGYTF.

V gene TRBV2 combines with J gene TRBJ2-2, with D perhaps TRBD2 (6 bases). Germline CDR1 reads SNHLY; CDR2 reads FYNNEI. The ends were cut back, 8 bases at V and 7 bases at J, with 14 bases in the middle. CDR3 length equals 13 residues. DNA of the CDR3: TGTGCCAGCGGAGGGAATAGTGGCGGGGAGCTGTTTTTT. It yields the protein CASGGNSGGELFF.

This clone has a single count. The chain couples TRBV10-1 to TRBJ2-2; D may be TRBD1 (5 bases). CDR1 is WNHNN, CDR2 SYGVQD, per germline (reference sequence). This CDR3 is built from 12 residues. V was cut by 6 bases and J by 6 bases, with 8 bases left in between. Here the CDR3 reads CASSAGSGELFF. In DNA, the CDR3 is TGCGCCAGCAGCGCAGGGTCCGGGGAGCTGTTTTTT.

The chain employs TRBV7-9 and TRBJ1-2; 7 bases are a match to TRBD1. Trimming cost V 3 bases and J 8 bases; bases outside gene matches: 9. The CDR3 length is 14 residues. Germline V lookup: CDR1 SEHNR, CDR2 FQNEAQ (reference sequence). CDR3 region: CASSLGQWMSGYTF. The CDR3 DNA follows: TGTGCCAGCAGCTTGGGACAGTGGATGAGCGGCTACACCTTC.

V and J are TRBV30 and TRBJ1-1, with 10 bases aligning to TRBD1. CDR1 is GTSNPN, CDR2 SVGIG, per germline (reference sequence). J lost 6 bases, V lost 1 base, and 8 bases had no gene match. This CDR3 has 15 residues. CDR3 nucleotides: TGTGCCTGGAGTGGGGGGGACAGGGGAGCCGCTGAAGCTTTCTTT. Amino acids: CAWSGGDRGAAEAFF.

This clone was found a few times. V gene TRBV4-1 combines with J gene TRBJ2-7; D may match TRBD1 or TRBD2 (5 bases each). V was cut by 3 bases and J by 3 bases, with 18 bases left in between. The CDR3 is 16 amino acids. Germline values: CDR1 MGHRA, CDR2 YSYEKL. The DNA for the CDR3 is TGCGCCAGCAGCCACCCCCGGGACGGTAAAAACTACGAGCAGTACTTC. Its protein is CASSHPRDGKNYEQYF.

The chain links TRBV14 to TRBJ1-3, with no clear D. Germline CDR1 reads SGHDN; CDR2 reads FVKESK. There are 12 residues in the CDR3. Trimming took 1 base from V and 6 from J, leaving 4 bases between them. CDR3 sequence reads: CASSQVANTIYF. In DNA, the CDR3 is TGTGCCAGCAGCCAAGTCGCAAACACCATATATTTT. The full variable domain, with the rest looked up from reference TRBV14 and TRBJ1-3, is EAGVTQFPSHSVIEKGQTVTLRCDPISGHDNLYWYRRVMGKEIKFLLHFVKESKQDESGMPNNRFLAERTGGTYSTLKVQPAELEDSGVYFCASSQVANTIYFGEGSWLTVV.

This CDR3 is CASSVTGGASGNTIYF. The CDR3 DNA reads TGTGCCAGCAGCGTAACAGGGGGCGCGTCTGGAAACACCATATATTTT. V and J are TRBV9 and TRBJ1-3; 9 bases map to TRBD1. The V gene's germline CDR1 is SGDLS and CDR2 YYNGEE. The CDR3 is made up of 16 amino acids. Germline trimming cut 1 base from V and 1 base from J; bases unmatched to any gene: 3.

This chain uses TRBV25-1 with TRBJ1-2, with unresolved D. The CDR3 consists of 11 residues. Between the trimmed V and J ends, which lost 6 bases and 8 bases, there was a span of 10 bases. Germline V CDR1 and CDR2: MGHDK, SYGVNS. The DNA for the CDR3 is TGTGCCAGCAGCGATTCGCGGGGCTACACCTTC. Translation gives CASSDSRGYTF.

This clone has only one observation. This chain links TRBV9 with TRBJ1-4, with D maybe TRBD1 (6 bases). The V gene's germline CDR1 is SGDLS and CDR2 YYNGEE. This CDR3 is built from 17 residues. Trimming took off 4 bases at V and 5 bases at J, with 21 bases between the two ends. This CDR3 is CASSSSTGRGTNEKLFF. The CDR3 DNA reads TGTGCCAGCAGCTCATCTACTGGCAGGGGAACGAATGAAAAACTGTTTTTT.

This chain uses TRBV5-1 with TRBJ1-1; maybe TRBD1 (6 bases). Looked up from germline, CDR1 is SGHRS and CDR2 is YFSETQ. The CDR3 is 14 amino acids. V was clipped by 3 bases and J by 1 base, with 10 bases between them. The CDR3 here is CASSWDTSNTEAFF. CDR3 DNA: TGCGCCAGCAGCTGGGACACCTCGAACACTGAAGCTTTCTTT.

CDR3 amino acids: CASSRDSYEQYF. As DNA, the CDR3 is TGTGCCAGCTCGAGGGACAGCTACGAGCAGTACTTC. The chain combines TRBV18 with TRBJ2-7; TRBD1 agrees at 7 bases. V was clipped by 6 bases and J by 3 bases; unmatched bases: 2. Germline V gene data show CDR1 as KGHSH and CDR2 as LQKENI. This CDR3 has 12 residues.

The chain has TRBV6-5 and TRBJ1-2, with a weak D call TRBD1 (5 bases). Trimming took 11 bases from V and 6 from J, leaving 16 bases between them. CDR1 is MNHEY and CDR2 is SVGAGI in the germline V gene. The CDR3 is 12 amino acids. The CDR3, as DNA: TGTGCCTGCACGAAAGGGGAAAATGGCTACACCTTC. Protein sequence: CACTKGENGYTF.

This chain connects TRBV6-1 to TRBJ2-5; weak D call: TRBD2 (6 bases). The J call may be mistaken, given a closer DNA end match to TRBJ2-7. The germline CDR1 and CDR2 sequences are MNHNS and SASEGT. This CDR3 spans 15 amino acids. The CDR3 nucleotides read TGTGCCAGCAGCGTAACGGCGGCGGGGACCTACGAGCAGTACTTC. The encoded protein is CASSVTAAGTYEQYF.

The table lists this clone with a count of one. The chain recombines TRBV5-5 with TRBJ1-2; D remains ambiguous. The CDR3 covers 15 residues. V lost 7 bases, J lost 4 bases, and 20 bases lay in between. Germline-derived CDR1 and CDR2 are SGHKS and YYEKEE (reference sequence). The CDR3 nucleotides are TGTGCCAGCGGTGCATTCTCGCGAAAGACCTATGGCTACACCTTC. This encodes CASGAFSRKTYGYTF.

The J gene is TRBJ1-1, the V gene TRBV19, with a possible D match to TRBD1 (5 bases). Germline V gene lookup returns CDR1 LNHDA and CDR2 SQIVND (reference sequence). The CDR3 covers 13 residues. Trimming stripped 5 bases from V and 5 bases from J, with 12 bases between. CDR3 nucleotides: TGTGCCAGTAGTGGACATATAAGAACTGAAGCTTTCTTT. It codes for CASSGHIRTEAFF.

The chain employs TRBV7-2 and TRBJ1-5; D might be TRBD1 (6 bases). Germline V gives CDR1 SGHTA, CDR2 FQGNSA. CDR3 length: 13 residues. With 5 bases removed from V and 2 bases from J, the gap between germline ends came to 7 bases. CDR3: CASSRQGNQPQHF. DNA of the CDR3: TGTGCCAGCAGCCGACAGGGCAATCAGCCCCAGCATTTT. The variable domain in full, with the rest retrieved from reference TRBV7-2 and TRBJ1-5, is GAGVSQSPSNKVTEKGKDVELRCDPISGHTALYWYRQSLGQGLEFLIYFQGNSAPDKSGLPSDRFSAERTGGSVSTLTIQRTQQEDSAVYLCASSRQGNQPQHFGDGTRLSIL.

For the CDR3, the DNA is TGTGCCAGTACCCTCCAAGGGCTTGAGCAGTTCTTC. Residues: CASTLQGLEQFF. The chain couples TRBV7-9 to TRBJ2-1; D gene unclear. CDR3 length: 12 amino acids. V was shortened by 9 bases and J by 9 bases, with 15 bases between the two germline ends. Germline CDR1 and CDR2: SEHNR and FQNEAQ (reference sequence).

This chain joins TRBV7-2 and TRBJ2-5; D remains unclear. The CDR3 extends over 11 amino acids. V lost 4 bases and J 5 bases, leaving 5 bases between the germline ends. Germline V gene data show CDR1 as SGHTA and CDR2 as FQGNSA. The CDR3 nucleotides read TGTGCCAGCAGCTCCGAGGAGACCCAGTACTTC. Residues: CASSSEETQYF. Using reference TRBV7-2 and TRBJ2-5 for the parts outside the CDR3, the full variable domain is GAGVSQSPSNKVTEKGKDVELRCDPISGHTALYWYRQSLGQGLEFLIYFQGNSAPDKSGLPSDRFSAERTGGSVSTLTIQRTQQEDSAVYLCASSSEETQYFGPGTRLLVL.

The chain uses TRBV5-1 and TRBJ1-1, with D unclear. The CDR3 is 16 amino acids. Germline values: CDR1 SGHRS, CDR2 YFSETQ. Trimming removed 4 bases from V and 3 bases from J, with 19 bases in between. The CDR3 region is CASSPASGDVYTEAFF. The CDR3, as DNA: TGCGCCAGCAGCCCCGCTAGCGGGGATGTATACACTGAAGCTTTCTTT.

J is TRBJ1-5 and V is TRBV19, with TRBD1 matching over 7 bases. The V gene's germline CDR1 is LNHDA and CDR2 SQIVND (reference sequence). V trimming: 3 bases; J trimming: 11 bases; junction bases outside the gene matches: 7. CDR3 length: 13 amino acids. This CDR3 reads CASSIEGDRAQHF. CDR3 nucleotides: TGTGCCAGTAGTATCGAGGGTGACAGGGCCCAGCATTTT.

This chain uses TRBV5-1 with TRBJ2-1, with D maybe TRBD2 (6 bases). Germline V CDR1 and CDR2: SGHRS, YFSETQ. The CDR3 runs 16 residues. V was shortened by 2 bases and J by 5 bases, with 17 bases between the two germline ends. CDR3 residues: CASSFRSGVSDNEQFF. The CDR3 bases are TGCGCCAGCAGCTTTCGGTCGGGGGTCTCTGACAATGAGCAGTTCTTC.

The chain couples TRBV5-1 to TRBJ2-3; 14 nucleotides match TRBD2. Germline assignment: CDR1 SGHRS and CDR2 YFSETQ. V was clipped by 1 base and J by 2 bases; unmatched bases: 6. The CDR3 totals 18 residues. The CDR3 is CASSLTTSGGEDTDTQYF. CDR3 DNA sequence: TGCGCCAGCAGCTTGACGACTAGCGGGGGGGAAGACACAGATACGCAGTATTTT.

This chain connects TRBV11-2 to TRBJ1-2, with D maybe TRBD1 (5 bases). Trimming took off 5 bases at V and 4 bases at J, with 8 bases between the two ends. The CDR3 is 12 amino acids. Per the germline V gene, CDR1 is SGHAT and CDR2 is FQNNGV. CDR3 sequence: CASSPGLYGYTF. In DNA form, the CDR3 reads TGTGCCAGCAGCCCGGGGCTCTATGGCTACACCTTC.